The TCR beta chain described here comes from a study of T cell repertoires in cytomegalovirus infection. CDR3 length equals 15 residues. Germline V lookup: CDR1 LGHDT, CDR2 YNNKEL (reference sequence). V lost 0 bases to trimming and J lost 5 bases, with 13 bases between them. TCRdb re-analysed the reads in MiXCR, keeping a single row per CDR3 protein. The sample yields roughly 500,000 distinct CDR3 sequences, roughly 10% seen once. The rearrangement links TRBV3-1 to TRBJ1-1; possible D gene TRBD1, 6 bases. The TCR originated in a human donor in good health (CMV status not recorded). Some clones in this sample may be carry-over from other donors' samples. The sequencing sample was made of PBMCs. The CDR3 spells CASSQDGGPSTEAFF. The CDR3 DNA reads TGTGCCAGCAGCCAAGATGGGGGGCCGTCTACTGAAGCTTTCTTT.